The entry that follows covers one T cell receptor beta chain sequence. In the original analysis: Quantification of nucleated cells was approximated via reference gene primer amplification. The table came from immunoSEQ multiplex PCR; TCRdb's copy has only in-frame clones and leaves some out. The V and J calls and clone size come from that table; D and trimming were worked out from the DNA. The sample has over 250,000 clones; more than 85% are singletons. This entry belongs to a study of blood T cell repertoires in COVID-19. Looking at the study overall: T cells, B-cell-depleted T cells, or PBMCs provided the cDNA or gDNA that served as material.

Between the trimmed V and J ends, which lost 10 bases and 4 bases, there was a span of 9 bases. The CDR3 totals 11 residues. The germline CDR1 and CDR2 sequences are LNHDA and SQIVND (reference sequence). During active infection, Seattle patients enrolled and were then monitored through disease. The source of this sequence is a person under 30 with COVID-19, enrolled during active disease. Source material: peripheral blood. V gene TRBV19 combines with J gene TRBJ2-3; possibly TRBD2 for D (6 bases). For the CDR3, the DNA is TGTGCCATTGGAGGGGCAGATACGCAGTATTTT. Translated: CAIGGADTQYF.